The T cell receptor beta chain described here comes from a study of control samples from healthy donors and cancer patients. Data came from immunoSEQ multiplex PCR; TCRdb stores just in-frame clones and leaves some out. The sample holds 160,000 or so clones, over 85% seen once. This CDR3 region has 12 residues. Germline V lookup: CDR1 SGHVS, CDR2 FQNEAQ. The V and J ends lost 5 bases and 10 bases respectively, with 14 bases between them. The sequenced sample was blood. The rearrangement uses TRBV7-8 and TRBJ1-1; perhaps TRBD1 as D (6 bases). The clonotype originates from a woman in her thirties or forties in good health. DNA of the CDR3: TGTGCCAGCAGCCCCGACCGGGGGCGAGCTTTCTTT. This sequence encodes CASSPDRGRAFF.